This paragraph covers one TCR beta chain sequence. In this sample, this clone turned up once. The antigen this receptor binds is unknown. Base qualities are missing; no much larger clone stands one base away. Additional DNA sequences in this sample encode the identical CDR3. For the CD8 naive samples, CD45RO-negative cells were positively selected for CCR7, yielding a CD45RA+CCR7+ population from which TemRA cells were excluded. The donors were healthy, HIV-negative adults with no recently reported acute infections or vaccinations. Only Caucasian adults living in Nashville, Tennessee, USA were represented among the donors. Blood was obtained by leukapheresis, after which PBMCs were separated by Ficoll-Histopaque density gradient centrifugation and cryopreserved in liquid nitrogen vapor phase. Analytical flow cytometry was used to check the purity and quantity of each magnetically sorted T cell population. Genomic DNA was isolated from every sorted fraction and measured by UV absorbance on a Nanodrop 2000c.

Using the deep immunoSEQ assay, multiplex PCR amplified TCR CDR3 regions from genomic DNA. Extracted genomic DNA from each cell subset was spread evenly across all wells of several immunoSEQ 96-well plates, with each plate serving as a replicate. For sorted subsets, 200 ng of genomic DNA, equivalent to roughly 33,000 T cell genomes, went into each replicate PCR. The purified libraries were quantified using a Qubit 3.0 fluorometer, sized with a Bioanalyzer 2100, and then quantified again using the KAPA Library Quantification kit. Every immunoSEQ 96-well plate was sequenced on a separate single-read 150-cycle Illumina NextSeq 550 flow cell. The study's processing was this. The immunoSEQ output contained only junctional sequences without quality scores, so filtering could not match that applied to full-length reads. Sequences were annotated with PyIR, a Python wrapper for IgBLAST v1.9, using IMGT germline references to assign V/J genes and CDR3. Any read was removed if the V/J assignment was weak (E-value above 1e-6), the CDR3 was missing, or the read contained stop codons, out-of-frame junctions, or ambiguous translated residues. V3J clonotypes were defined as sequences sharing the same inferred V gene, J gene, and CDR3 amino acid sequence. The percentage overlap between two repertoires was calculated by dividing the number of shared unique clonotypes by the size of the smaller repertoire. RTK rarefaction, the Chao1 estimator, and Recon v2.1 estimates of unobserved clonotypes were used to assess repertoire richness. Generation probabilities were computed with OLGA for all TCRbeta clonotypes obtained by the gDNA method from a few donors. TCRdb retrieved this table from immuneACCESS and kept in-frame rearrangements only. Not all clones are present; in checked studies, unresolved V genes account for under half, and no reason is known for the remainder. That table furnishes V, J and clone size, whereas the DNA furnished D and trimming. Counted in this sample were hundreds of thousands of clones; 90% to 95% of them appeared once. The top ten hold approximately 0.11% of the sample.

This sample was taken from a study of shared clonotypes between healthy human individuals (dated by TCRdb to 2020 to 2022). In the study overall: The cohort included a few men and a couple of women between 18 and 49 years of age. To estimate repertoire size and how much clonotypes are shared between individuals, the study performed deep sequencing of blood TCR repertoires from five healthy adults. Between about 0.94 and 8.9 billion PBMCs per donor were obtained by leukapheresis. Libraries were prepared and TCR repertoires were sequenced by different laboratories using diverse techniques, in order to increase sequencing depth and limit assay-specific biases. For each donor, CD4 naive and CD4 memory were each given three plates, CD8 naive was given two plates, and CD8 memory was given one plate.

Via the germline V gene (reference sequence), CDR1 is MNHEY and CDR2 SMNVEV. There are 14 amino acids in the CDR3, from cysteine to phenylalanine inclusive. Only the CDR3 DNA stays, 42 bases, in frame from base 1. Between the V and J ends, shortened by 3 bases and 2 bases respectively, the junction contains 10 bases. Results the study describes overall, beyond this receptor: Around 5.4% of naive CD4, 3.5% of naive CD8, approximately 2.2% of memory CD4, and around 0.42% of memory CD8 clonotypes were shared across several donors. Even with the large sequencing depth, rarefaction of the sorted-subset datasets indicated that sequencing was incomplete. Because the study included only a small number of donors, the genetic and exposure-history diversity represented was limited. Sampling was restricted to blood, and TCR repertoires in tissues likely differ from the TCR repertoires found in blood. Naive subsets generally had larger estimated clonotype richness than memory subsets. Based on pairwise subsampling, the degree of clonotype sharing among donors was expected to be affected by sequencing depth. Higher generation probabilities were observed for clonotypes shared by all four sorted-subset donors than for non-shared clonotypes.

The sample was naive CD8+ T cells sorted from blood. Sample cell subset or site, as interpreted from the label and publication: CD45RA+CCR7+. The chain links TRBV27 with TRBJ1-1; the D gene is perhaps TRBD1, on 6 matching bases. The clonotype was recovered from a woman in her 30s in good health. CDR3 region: CASSFGGSNTEAFF. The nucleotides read TGTGCCAGCAGTTTCGGGGGCTCAAACACTGAAGCTTTCTTT.